These 2 T cell receptor beta chains originate from one sample sequenced in a study of B cell selection in AIRE deficiency. Using immunoSEQ multiplex PCR, the repertoire was profiled, and TCRdb retains in-frame clones only, with some absent. The sample shows around 22,000 clones, 92% of them seen only once. Regulatory T cells were sorted as CD4+CD25hiCD127low/negative. Input material: CD4+CD25+ Tregs sorted from PBMCs. These receptors were taken from a human donor in good health.

The rearrangement uses TRBV25-1 and TRBJ2-5; weak D call: TRBD2 (5 bases). The germline V and J ends were trimmed by 4 bases and 5 bases, with 20 bases remaining between them. Germline CDR1 is MGHDK and CDR2 is SYGVNS. CDR3 length: 16 residues. The CDR3 nucleotides are TGTGCCAGCAGTGTGCTTTCGAGCGGAATAACTGAGACCCAGTACTTC. Amino acid sequence: CASSVLSSGITETQYF.

J is TRBJ2-7 and V is TRBV6-1; D perhaps matches TRBD2 (6 bases). This CDR3 has 15 amino acids. CDR1 is MNHNS, CDR2 SASEGT, per germline. Trimming pared 5 bases from V and 4 bases from J, leaving 18 bases between. CDR3 in DNA: TGTGCCAGCAGTAGGGCCGGCGGGGTCAGTTACGAGCAGTACTTC. It is translated as CASSRAGGVSYEQYF.